A selection of T cell receptor beta chains follows, all from one sample in a study of human T cells and chemical hapten exposure. TCRdb re-analysed the RACE reads in MiXCR, keeping a single row per CDR3 protein. Of tens of thousands of distinct CDR3 sequences listed, approximately 13% are singletons. This sample comprised whole blood, obtained in connection with sensitization to the hapten diphenylcyclopropenone (DPC). The source is a woman aged 45-65 years with alopecia areata. Some clones in this sample may be carry-over from other donors' samples. Each CDR3 is given with its conserved first and last residue. D genes are given only for firm matches. Some rows mark clone size as missing; the rest say once, few, many or name a class of expanded clone.

d_call clone_size j_call v_call cdr3_aa cdr3_nt
NA NA TRBJ2-4 TRBV5-1 CASSFGLLIPAENIQYF TGCGCCAGTAGTTTCGGACTTTTAATACCAGCTGAAAACATTCAGTACTTC
NA few TRBJ2-2 TRBV5-1 CASSSIGAAGELFF TGCGCCAGCAGCTCAATCGGCGCGGCCGGGGAGCTGTTTTTT
NA NA TRBJ1-1 TRBV5-1 CASSLDHPAEAFF TGCGCCAGCAGCCTGGACCACCCGGCTGAAGCTTTCTTT
TRBD2 NA TRBJ2-2 TRBV28 CASTPPGGTGELFF TGTGCCAGCACCCCCCCCGGGGGGACCGGGGAGCTGTTTTTT
NA NA TRBJ1-3 TRBV11-2 CASSEQGPSGNTIYF TGTGCCAGCAGCGAACAGGGCCCCTCTGGAAACACCATATATTTT
NA many TRBJ2-1 TRBV6-6 CASSRPRNEQFF TGTGCCAGCAGTCGCCCCCGCAATGAGCAGTTCTTC
NA few TRBJ2-6 TRBV9 CASSVSLGANVLTF TGTGCCAGCAGCGTATCTCTGGGGGCCAACGTCCTGACTTTC
TRBD2 NA TRBJ2-2 TRBV11-3 CASSLYGSGDTGELFF TGTGCCAGCAGCTTATACGGGAGCGGGGACACCGGGGAGCTGTTTTTT
TRBD2 NA TRBJ2-7 TRBV20-1 CSASPGLANYEQYF TGCAGTGCTAGTCCGGGACTAGCGAACTACGAGCAGTACTTC
NA few TRBJ1-1 TRBV29-1 CSVAGAMGEGTEAFF TGCAGCGTCGCCGGGGCCATGGGGGAAGGCACTGAAGCTTTCTTT
NA many TRBJ2-4 TRBV2 CASSIATKNIQYF TGTGCCAGCTCTATCGCTACCAAAAACATTCAGTACTTC
NA many TRBJ1-4 TRBV12-3/TRBV12-4 CASSFLTNEKLFF TGTGCCAGCAGTTTCCTAACTAATGAAAAACTGTTTTTT
NA NA TRBJ2-1 TRBV2 CASNTEGPTSSYNEQFF TGTGCCAGCAATACGGAAGGTCCGACTAGCTCCTACAATGAGCAGTTCTTC
NA NA TRBJ1-1 TRBV5-1 CASSLLGFNTEAFF TGCGCCAGCAGCTTGCTGGGATTTAACACTGAAGCTTTCTTT
NA few TRBJ2-1 TRBV6-5 CASNEDGRCSYNEQFF TGTGCCAGCAACGAGGACGGGCGATGCTCCTACAATGAGCAGTTCTTC
TRBD1 many TRBJ1-2 TRBV6-5 CASSLQGFDGYTF TGTGCCAGCAGTCTACAGGGGTTTGATGGCTACACCTTC
NA few TRBJ1-1 TRBV6-6 CASSYPLAGKSEAFF TGTGCCAGCAGTTACCCGCTGGCAGGGAAGTCTGAAGCTTTCTTT
NA NA TRBJ2-2 TRBV5-1 CASSQGTPNTGELFF TGCGCCAGCAGTCAAGGGACTCCGAACACCGGGGAGCTGTTTTTT
TRBD2 few TRBJ2-1 TRBV11-2 CASSYLAGGSYNEQFF TGTGCCAGCAGCTACCTAGCGGGAGGGTCCTACAATGAGCAGTTCTTC
NA few TRBJ2-2 TRBV2 CASSPQVPNTGELFF TGTGCCAGCAGCCCCCAGGTCCCGAACACCGGGGAGCTGTTTTTT
TRBD2 NA TRBJ2-2 TRBV2 CASRGTSGTYTGELFF TGTGCCAGCAGGGGGACTAGCGGGACCTACACCGGGGAGCTGTTTTTT
NA many TRBJ1-2 TRBV19 CASSTQLNYGYTF TGTGCCAGTAGTACACAGCTAAACTATGGCTACACCTTC
NA NA TRBJ1-4 TRBV19 CASSIVPTGTTNEKLFF TGTGCCAGTAGTATAGTACCGACAGGAACAACTAATGAAAAACTGTTTTTT
NA NA TRBJ1-2 TRBV7-2 CASSRNQKSRYGYTF TGTGCCAGCAGCCGAAACCAGAAATCTCGCTATGGCTACACCTTC
NA few TRBJ2-1 TRBV27 CASSLGPLPSSYNEQFF TGTGCCAGCAGTTTAGGGCCCCTACCGAGCTCCTACAATGAGCAGTTCTTC
NA many TRBJ2-7 TRBV12-3/TRBV12-4 CASSLGAHSGYRYEQYF TGTGCCAGCAGTTTAGGGGCGCATTCAGGGTATCGGTACGAGCAGTACTTC
TRBD2 once TRBJ2-7 TRBV6-1 CASSEYMRLADSYEQYF TGTGCCAGCAGTGAATACATGCGGCTAGCGGACTCCTACGAGCAGTACTTC
TRBD1 many TRBJ2-5 TRBV30 CAWNYDRVETQYF TGTGCCTGGAATTATGACAGGGTGGAGACCCAGTACTTC
NA many TRBJ1-5 TRBV2 CASTGASNQPQHF TGTGCCAGCACTGGGGCTAGCAATCAGCCCCAGCATTTT
NA many TRBJ1-5 TRBV6-1 CASSENVFGGGQPQHF TGTGCCAGCAGTGAAAATGTTTTTGGGGGAGGTCAGCCCCAGCATTTT
NA many TRBJ2-5 TRBV2 CASRREMQETQYF TGTGCCAGCAGAAGAGAGATGCAAGAGACCCAGTACTTC
NA NA TRBJ2-3 TRBV29-1 CSFGGIGTDTQYF TGCAGCTTCGGCGGGATCGGCACAGATACGCAGTATTTT
NA NA TRBJ2-5 TRBV7-9 CASSFDSRRETQYF TGTGCCAGCAGCTTTGATTCCCGGCGGGAGACCCAGTACTTC
TRBD2 NA TRBJ2-3 TRBV7-3 CASSTGLAGKSDTQYF TGTGCCAGCAGCACCGGACTAGCGGGAAAATCAGATACGCAGTATTTT
TRBD2 NA TRBJ2-1 TRBV20-1 CSARGPLTSGRVEQFF TGCAGTGCTAGAGGCCCCCTGACTAGCGGGAGGGTTGAGCAGTTCTTC
NA NA TRBJ2-1 TRBV7-9 CASTLPLSGPTSNEQFF TGTGCCAGCACCCTACCTCTTTCCGGGCCCACTAGCAATGAGCAGTTCTTC
TRBD1 many TRBJ2-2 TRBV7-9 CASSLPRDSVKTGELFF TGTGCCAGCAGCTTGCCCCGGGACAGCGTAAAGACCGGGGAGCTGTTTTTT